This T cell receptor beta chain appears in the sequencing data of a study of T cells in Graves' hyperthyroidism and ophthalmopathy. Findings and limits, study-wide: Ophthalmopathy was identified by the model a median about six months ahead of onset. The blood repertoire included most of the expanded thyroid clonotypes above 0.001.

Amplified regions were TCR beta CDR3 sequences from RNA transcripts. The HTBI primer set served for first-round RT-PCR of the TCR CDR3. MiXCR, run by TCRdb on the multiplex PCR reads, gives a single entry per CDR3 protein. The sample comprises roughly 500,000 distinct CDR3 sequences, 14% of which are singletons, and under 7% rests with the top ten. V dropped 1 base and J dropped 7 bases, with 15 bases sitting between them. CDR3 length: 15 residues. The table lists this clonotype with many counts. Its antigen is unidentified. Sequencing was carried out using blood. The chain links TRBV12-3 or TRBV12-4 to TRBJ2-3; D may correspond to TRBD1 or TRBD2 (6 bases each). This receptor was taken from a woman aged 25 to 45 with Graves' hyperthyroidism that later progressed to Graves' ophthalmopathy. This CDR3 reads CASSLGGARGNTQYF. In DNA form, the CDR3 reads TGTGCCAGCAGTTTAGGGGGGGCGCGAGGGAATACGCAGTATTTT.